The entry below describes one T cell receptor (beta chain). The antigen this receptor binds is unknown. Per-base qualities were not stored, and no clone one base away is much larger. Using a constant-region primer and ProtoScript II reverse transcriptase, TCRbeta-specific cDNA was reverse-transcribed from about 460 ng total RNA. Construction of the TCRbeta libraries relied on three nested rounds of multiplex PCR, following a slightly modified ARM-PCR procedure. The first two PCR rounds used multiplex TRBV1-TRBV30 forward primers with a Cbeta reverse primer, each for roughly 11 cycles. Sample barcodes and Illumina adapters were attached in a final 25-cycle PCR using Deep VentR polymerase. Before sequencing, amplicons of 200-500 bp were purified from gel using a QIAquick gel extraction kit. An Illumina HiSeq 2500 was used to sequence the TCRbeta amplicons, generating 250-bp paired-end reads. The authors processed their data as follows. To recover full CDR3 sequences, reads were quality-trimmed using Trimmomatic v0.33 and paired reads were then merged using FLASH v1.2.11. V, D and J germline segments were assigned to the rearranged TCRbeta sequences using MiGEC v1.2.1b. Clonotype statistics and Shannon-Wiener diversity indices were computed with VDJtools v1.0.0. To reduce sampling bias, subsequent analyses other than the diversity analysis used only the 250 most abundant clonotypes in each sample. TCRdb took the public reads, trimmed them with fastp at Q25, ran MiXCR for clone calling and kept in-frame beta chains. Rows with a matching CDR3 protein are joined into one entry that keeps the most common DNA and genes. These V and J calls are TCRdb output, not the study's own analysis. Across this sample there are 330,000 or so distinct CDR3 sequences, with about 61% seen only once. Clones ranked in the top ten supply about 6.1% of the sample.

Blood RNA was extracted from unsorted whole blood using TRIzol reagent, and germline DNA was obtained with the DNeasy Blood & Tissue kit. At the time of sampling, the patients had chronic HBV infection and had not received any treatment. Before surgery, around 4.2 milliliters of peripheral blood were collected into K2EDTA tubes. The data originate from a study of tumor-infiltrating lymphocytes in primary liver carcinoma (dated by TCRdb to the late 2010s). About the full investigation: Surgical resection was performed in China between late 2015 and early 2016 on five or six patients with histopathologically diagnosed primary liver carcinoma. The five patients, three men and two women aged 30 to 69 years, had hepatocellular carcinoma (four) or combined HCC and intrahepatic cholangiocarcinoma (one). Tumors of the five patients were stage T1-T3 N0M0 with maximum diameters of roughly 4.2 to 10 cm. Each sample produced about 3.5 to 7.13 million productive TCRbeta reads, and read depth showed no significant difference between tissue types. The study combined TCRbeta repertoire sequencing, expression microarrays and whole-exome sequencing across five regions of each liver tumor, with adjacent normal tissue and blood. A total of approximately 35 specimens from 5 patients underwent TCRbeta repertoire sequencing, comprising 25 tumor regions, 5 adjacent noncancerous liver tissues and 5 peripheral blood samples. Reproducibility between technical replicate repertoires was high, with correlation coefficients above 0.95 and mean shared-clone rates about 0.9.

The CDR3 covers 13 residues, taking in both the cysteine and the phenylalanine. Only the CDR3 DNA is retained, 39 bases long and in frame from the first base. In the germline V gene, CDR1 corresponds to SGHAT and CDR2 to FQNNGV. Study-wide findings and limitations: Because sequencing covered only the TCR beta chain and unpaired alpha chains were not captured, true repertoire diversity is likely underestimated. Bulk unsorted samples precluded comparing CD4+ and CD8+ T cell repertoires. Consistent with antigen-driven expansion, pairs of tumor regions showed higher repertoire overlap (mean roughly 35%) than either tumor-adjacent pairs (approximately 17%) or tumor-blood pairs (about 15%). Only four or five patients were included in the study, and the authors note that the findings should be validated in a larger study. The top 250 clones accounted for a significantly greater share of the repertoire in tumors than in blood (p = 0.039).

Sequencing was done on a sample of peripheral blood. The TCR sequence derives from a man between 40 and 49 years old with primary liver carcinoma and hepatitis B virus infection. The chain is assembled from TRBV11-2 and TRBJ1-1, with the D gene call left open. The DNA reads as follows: TGTGCTAGTAGCCCTAAAAGGAACACTGAAGCTTTCTTT. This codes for CASSPKRNTEAFF.